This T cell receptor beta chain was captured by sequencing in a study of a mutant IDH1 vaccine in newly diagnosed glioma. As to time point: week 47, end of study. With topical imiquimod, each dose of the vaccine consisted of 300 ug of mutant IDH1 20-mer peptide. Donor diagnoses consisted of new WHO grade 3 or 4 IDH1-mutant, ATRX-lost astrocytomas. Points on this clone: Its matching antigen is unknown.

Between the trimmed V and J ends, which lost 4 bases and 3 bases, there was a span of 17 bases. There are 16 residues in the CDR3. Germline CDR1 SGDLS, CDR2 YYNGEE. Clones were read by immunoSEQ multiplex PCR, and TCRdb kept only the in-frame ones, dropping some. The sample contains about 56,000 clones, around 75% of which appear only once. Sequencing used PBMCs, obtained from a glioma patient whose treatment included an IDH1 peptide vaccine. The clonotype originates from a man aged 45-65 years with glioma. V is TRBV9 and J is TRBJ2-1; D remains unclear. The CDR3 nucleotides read TGTGCCAGCAGCACCACGACCGAAGATGGCTACAATGAGCAGTTCTTC. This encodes CASSTTTEDGYNEQFF.